Listed here are 25 T cell receptor beta chains from one sample, sequenced in a study of cytomegalovirus exposure and HLA in healthy donors. The primer mix had 60 Vbeta and 13 Jbeta primers. Data came from immunoSEQ multiplex PCR; TCRdb stores just in-frame clones and leaves some out. The table has around 200,000 clones, around 80% seen once; the top ten hold just over 2%. The specimen sequenced was PBMCs. These receptors were obtained from a woman aged 25 to 39 in good health and CMV-seropositive.

This clone came up a few times. The J gene is TRBJ2-3, the V gene TRBV14; weak D call: TRBD1 (5 bases). Trimming removed 1 base at V and 5 bases at J, with 10 bases between. Germline CDR1 and CDR2: SGHDN and FVKESK. CDR3 length: 14 residues. The CDR3 loop reads CASSQARDRDTQYF. CDR3 bases: TGTGCCAGCAGCCAAGCCAGGGATAGAGATACGCAGTATTTT.

This clone was counted a few times. The chain is built from TRBV7-8 and TRBJ2-5; tentatively, D is TRBD2 (5 bases). Near its end, the DNA agrees better with TRBJ2-7, so the J call may be wrong. Germline CDR1 reads SGHVS; CDR2 reads FQNEAQ. The CDR3 contains 14 residues. Written as DNA, the CDR3 is TGTGCCAGCAGCTTATCCGGGATCACCTACGAGCAGTACTTC. Amino acid sequence: CASSLSGITYEQYF.

The CDR3 nucleotides are TGTGCCAGCAGCTTACTAGCGGGAGCCGTTGGAGAGACCCAGTACTTC. Translation: CASSLLAGAVGETQYF. The chain joins TRBV7-2 to TRBJ2-5, with 10 positions matching TRBD2. Germline V gene lookup returns CDR1 SGHTA and CDR2 FQGNSA. CDR3 length: 16 amino acids. V shed 2 bases and J 4 bases; nucleotides not matched to a gene: 7.

This clone was counted a single time. J is TRBJ1-2 and V is TRBV10-3, with TRBD1 matching over 9 bases. The CDR3 is 15 amino acids. Per germline, CDR1 ENHRY and CDR2 SYGVKD. The J segment lost 7 bases and the V segment lost 10 bases, leaving 16 bases of the junction unmatched. Here the CDR3 DNA reads TGTGCCACCACAGCTCCCGGGACAGGGTCTTCTGGCTACACCTTC. Translating gives CATTAPGTGSSGYTF.

The sample holds a few counts of this clone. The chain couples TRBV5-1 to TRBJ2-1; maybe TRBD1 (5 bases). V shed 0 bases and J shed 4 bases, with 11 bases lying between them. Germline-derived CDR1 and CDR2 are SGHRS and YFSETQ. The CDR3 loop spans 15 amino acids. The CDR3 sequence is CASSLGHQGYNEQFF. The CDR3 DNA follows: TGCGCCAGCAGCTTGGGACACCAGGGATACAATGAGCAGTTCTTC.

V is TRBV19 and J is TRBJ1-5; the D is unclear. V was pared by 7 bases and J by 3 bases, with 16 bases between. CDR1 is LNHDA and CDR2 is SQIVND in the germline V gene (reference sequence). The length of the CDR3 is 15 residues. CDR3 residues: CASTGLPLINQPQHF. For the CDR3, the DNA is TGTGCCAGTACCGGTCTACCCCTGATCAATCAGCCCCAGCATTTT.

The rearrangement links TRBV14 to TRBJ1-1; D possibly corresponds to TRBD1 (6 bases). Per the germline V gene, CDR1 is SGHDN and CDR2 is FVKESK. V lost 1 base, J lost 0 bases, and 9 bases lay in between. CDR3 size: 15 residues. The CDR3: CASSQVRQVNTEAFF. CDR3 nucleotides: TGTGCCAGCAGCCAAGTCAGACAGGTGAACACTGAAGCTTTCTTT.

The genes are TRBV29-1 and TRBJ2-7; maybe TRBD1 (6 bases). V was shortened by 8 bases and J by 0 bases, with 14 bases between the two germline ends. This CDR3 spans 13 amino acids. The germline V gene has CDR1 SQVTM and CDR2 ANQGSEA. The CDR3 DNA is TGCAGCTTCGTTGAGGACAGCTCCTACGAGCAGTACTTC. Protein sequence: CSFVEDSSYEQYF.

The V gene is TRBV6-1, the J gene TRBJ2-5; 9 nucleotides align to TRBD1. In germline, CDR1 is MNHNS, CDR2 SASEGT. The trim removed 7 bases at V and 11 bases at J, leaving 17 bases unmatched. The CDR3 runs to 15 residues. The CDR3 DNA is TGTGCCAGCACCCTAAGTCCCGGGACAGGGTACCAGCAGTACTTC. Translated, it gives CASTLSPGTGYQQYF.

The chain combines TRBV9 with TRBJ2-7; D is possibly TRBD1 (5 bases). The CDR3 is made up of 14 amino acids. V was shortened by 0 bases and J by 0 bases, with 7 bases between the two germline ends. Germline V gives CDR1 SGDLS, CDR2 YYNGEE. CDR3 DNA: TGTGCCAGCAGCGTAGAGGACATCTCCTACGAGCAGTACTTC. As protein: CASSVEDISYEQYF.

The gene calls are TRBV6-5 and TRBJ1-1; D possibly corresponds to TRBD1 (6 bases). The germline V gene has CDR1 MNHEY and CDR2 SVGAGI. The ends were cut back, 1 base at V and 4 bases at J, with 13 bases in the middle. The CDR3 consists of 15 residues. CDR3 sequence reads: CASSYLGGLGTEAFF. The CDR3 DNA follows: TGTGCCAGCAGTTACTTGGGGGGGCTGGGCACTGAAGCTTTCTTT.

The rearrangement links TRBV4-3 to TRBJ1-6; 9 nucleotides match TRBD1. J was trimmed by 14 bases and V by 0 bases; bases with no gene match: 17. Germline-derived CDR1 and CDR2 are LGHNA and YSLEER. The CDR3 has 18 amino acids. CDR3 bases: TGCGCCAGCAGCCAAGAGGGACAGGGAAGAATTGGAAGTTTCACCCTCCACTTT. Its protein is CASSQEGQGRIGSFTLHF.

CDR3 in amino acids: CASSLTISGGVSEKLFF. For the CDR3, the DNA is TGTGCCAGCAGCTTGACGATCTCAGGGGGCGTTAGTGAAAAACTGTTTTTT. This chain uses TRBV5-5 with TRBJ1-4, with TRBD1 matching 8 bases. This CDR3 has 17 amino acids. Unmatched junction bases numbered 12, after V lost 1 base and J lost 7 bases. The germline CDR1 and CDR2 sequences are SGHKS and YYEKEE (reference sequence).

This clone has just one count. The chain recombines TRBV11-2 with TRBJ2-2; 9 nucleotides match TRBD1. CDR3 length: 16 amino acids. CDR1 SGHAT and CDR2 FQNNGV come from the germline V gene. V shed 2 bases, J shed 3 bases, and the junction held 4 bases outside the gene matches. The CDR3 region is CASSLSGTGYTGELFF. CDR3 nucleotides: TGTGCCAGCAGCTTATCCGGGACAGGGTACACCGGGGAGCTGTTTTTT.

The gene calls are TRBV5-1 and TRBJ1-2; the match to TRBD1 covers 7 bases. V gave up 5 bases and J gave up 2 bases; unmatched junction bases: 12. Germline assignment: CDR1 SGHRS and CDR2 YFSETQ. The CDR3 is 16 amino acids. The CDR3 is CASRKTGDLSNYGYTF. The DNA for the CDR3 is TGCGCCAGCAGAAAAACAGGGGATTTGTCCAACTATGGCTACACCTTC.

This rearrangement joins TRBV27 to TRBJ1-2; the match to TRBD1 covers 9 bases. With 5 bases clipped from V and 2 bases from J, the junction kept 6 bases outside the gene matches. The CDR3 runs to 15 residues. Germline assignment: CDR1 MNHEY and CDR2 SMNVEV (reference sequence). CDR3 sequence: CASSTRDRVNYGYTF. CDR3 nucleotides: TGTGCCAGCAGTACCCGGGACAGGGTAAACTATGGCTACACCTTC.

The gene calls are TRBV5-1 and TRBJ1-1; tentatively, D is TRBD1 (5 bases). The germline V gene has CDR1 SGHRS and CDR2 YFSETQ. The CDR3 length is 15 residues. The V gene lost 3 bases and the J gene lost 1 base, with 13 bases spanning the gap. In DNA form, the CDR3 reads TGCGCCAGCAGCTCCACGGACATTCCGAACACTGAAGCTTTCTTT. This codes for CASSSTDIPNTEAFF.

This chain joins TRBV2 and TRBJ1-1; D possibly corresponds to TRBD1 (6 bases). Between the trimmed V and J ends, which lost 4 bases and 7 bases, there was a span of 16 bases. CDR3 length equals 14 residues. Germline values: CDR1 SNHLY, CDR2 FYNNEI. For the CDR3, the DNA is TGTGCCAGCAGTGGGAGAGACAGGTCCATTGAAGCTTTCTTT. It codes for CASSGRDRSIEAFF. Together with reference TRBV2 and TRBJ1-1, the CDR3 gives the full variable domain: EPEVTQTPSHQVTQMGQEVILRCVPISNHLYFYWYRQILGQKVEFLVSFYNNEISEKSEIFDDQFSVERPDGSNFTLKIRSTKLEDSAMYFCASSGRDRSIEAFFGQGTRLTVV.

V gene TRBV5-4 combines with J gene TRBJ2-5; 8 bases agree with TRBD2. The trim removed 3 bases at V and 3 bases at J, leaving 4 bases unmatched. The V gene's germline CDR1 is SGHNT and CDR2 YYREEE (reference sequence). The CDR3 contains 14 residues. The DNA for the CDR3 is TGTGCCAGCAGCTCGGGAGGGGGGAAAGAGACCCAGTACTTC. Its translation: CASSSGGGKETQYF.

This clone is a singleton in its sample. The chain couples TRBV7-2 to TRBJ2-3; no firm D call. Germline CDR1 and CDR2: SGHTA and FQGNSA. Trimming left V 5 bases short and J 8 bases short, with 8 bases between. The CDR3 extends over 11 amino acids. DNA for the CDR3: TGTGCCAGCAGCCCCCTTTCTACGCAGTATTTT. It translates to CASSPLSTQYF.

This clone was counted only a few times. This rearrangement joins TRBV5-1 to TRBJ2-2; D may be TRBD2 (6 bases). This CDR3 region has 16 residues. Between the trimmed V and J ends, which lost 3 bases and 4 bases, there was a span of 16 bases. Germline CDR1 reads SGHRS; CDR2 reads YFSETQ. The CDR3 nucleotides read TGCGCCAGCAGCTCGGGACCGGGAGCATCCACCGGGGAGCTGTTTTTT. Translating gives CASSSGPGASTGELFF.

The gene calls are TRBV9 and TRBJ2-5; 7 bases are shared with TRBD1. This CDR3 has 17 residues. J lost 4 bases, V lost 0 bases, and 12 bases had no gene match. The germline CDR1 and CDR2 sequences are SGDLS and YYNGEE. CDR3 protein: CASSVVRPGGTGETQYF. DNA for the CDR3: TGTGCCAGCAGCGTAGTTCGGCCAGGGGGAACAGGAGAGACCCAGTACTTC. The whole variable domain, remainder taken from reference TRBV9 and TRBJ2-5, is DSGVTQTPKHLITATGQRVTLRCSPRSGDLSVYWYQQSLDQGLQFLIQYYNGEERAKGNILERFSAQQFPDLHSELNLSSLELGDSALYFCASSVVRPGGTGETQYFGPGTRLLVL.

This clone appeared a single time. The CDR3 DNA follows: TGCGCCAGCAGCTTGCCCAGCGGATCTAACAATGAGCAGTTCTTC. Translating gives CASSLPSGSNNEQFF. This sequence joins TRBV5-1 and TRBJ2-1; D might be TRBD2 (5 bases). V lost 1 base to trimming and J lost 5 bases, with 13 bases between them. The CDR3 consists of 15 residues. The germline V gene encodes CDR1 SGHRS and CDR2 YFSETQ.

The rearrangement uses TRBV11-2 and TRBJ2-7; possible D gene TRBD1, 6 bases. Looked up from germline, CDR1 is SGHAT and CDR2 is FQNNGV. V dropped 5 bases and J dropped 1 base, with 12 bases sitting between them. The CDR3 contains 14 residues. The CDR3 nucleotides read TGTGCCAGCAGCCCAGGACAGCTATCCTACGAGCAGTACTTC. This codes for CASSPGQLSYEQYF.

J is TRBJ1-1 and V is TRBV10-3; D possibly corresponds to TRBD1 (6 bases). Trimming left V 5 bases short and J 3 bases short, with 13 bases between. This CDR3 is 14 amino acids long. Germline V gives CDR1 ENHRY, CDR2 SYGVKD. The DNA of the CDR3 is TGTGCCATCAGTTCAGGGGAGGGTGACACTGAAGCTTTCTTT. Residues: CAISSGEGDTEAFF.